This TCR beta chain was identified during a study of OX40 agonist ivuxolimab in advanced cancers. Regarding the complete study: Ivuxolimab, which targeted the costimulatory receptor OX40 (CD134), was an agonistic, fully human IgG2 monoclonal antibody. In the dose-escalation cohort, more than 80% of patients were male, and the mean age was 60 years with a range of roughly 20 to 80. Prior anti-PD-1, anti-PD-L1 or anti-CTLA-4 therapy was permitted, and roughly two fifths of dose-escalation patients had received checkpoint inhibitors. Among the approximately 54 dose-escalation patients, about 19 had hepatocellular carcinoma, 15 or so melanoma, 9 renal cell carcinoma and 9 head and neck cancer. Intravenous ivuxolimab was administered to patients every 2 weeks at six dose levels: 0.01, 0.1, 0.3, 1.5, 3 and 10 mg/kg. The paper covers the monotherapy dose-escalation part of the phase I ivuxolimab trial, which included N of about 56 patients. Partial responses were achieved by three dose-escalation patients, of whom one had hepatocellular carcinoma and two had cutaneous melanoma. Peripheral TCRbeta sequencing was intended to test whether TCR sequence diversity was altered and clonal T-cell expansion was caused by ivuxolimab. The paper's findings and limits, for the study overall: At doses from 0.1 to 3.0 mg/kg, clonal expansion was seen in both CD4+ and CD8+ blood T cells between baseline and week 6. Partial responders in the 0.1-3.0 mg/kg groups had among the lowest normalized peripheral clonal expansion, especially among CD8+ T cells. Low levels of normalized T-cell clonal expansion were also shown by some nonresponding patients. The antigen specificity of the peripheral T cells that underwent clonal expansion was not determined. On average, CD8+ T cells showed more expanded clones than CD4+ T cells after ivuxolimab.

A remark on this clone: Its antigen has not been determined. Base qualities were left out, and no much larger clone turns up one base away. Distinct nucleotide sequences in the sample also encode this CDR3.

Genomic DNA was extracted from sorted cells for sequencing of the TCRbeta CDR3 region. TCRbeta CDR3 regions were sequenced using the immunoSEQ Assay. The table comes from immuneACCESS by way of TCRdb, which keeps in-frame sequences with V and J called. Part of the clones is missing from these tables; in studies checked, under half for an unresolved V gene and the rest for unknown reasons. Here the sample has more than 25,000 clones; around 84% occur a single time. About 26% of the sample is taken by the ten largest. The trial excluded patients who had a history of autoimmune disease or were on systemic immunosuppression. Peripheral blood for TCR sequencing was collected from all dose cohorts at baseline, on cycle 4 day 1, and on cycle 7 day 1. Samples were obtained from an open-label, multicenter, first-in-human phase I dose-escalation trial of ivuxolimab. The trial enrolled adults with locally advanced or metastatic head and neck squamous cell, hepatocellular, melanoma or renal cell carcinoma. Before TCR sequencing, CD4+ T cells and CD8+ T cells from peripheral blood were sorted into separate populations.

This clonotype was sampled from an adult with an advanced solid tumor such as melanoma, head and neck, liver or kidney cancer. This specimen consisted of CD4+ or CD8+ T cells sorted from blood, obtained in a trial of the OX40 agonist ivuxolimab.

The CDR3 region has the sequence CASSSRTSGSYNEQFF. At the DNA level, the sequence is TGTGCCAGCAGCTCACGGACTAGCGGCTCCTACAATGAGCAGTTCTTC. The sequence links TRBV11-3 to TRBJ2-1, with 10 bases in between that match TRBD2. The CDR3 spans 16 residues, from the cysteine through the phenylalanine. Only the CDR3 part of the read is kept: 48 bases, read in frame from the first base. V loses 4 bases at its end and J loses 0 bases; junction bases beyond the gene matches: 3. For CDR1 and CDR2, the germline V gene lists SGHNT and YENEEA.